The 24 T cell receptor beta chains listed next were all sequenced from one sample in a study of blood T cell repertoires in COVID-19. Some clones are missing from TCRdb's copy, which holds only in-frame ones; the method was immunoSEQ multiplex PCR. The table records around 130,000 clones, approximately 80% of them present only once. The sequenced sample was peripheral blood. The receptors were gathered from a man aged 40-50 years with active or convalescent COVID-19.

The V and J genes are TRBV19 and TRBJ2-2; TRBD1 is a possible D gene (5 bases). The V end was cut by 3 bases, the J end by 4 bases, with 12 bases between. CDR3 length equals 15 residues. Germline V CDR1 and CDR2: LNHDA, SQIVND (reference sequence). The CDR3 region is CASSIFQGFTGELFF. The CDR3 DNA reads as TGTGCCAGTAGTATCTTCCAGGGTTTCACCGGGGAGCTGTTTTTT.

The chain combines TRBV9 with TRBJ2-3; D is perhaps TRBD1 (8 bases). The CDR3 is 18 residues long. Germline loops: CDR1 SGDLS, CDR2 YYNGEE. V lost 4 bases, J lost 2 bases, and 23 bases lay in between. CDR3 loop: CASSPFLGQGLTTDTQYF. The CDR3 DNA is TGTGCCAGCAGCCCATTCTTAGGACAGGGACTAACCACAGATACGCAGTATTTT.

The DNA for the CDR3 is TGTGCCAGCAGCCAAGATGCGGGGGGGATCACAGATACGCAGTATTTT. Its protein product is CASSQDAGGITDTQYF. The V and J genes are TRBV3-1 (or the pseudogene TRBV3-2) and TRBJ2-3; 9 bases map to TRBD2. The CDR3 spans 16 residues. From germline, CDR1 is LGHDT and CDR2 YNNKEL (reference sequence). Trimming removed 0 bases from V and 2 bases from J; junction bases left unmatched: 3.

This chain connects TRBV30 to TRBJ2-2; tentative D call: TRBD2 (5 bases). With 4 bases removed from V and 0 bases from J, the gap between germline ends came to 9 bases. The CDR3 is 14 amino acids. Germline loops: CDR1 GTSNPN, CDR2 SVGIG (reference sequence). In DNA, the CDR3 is TGTGCCTGGAATTGGGGAGCGAACACCGGGGAGCTGTTTTTT. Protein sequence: CAWNWGANTGELFF.

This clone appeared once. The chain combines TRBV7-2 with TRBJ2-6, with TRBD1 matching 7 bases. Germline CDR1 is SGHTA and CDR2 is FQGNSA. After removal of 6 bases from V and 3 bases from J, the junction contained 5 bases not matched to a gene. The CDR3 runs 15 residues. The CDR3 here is CASSDQGVGANVLTF. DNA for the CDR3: TGTGCCAGCAGTGACCAGGGGGTTGGGGCCAACGTCCTGACTTTC.

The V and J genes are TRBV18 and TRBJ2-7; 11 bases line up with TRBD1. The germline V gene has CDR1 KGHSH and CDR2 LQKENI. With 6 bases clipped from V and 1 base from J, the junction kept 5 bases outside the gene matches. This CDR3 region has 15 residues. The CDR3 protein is CASSLGTGGSYEQYF. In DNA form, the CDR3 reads TGTGCCAGCTCCCTGGGGACAGGGGGTTCCTACGAGCAGTACTTC.

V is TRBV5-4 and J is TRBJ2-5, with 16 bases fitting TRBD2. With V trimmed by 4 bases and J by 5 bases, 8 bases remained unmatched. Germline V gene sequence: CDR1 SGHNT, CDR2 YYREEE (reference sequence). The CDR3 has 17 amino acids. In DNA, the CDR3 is TGTGCCAGCAGCCCGGGACTAGCGGGGGGGCAGTCGGAGACCCAGTACTTC. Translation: CASSPGLAGGQSETQYF.

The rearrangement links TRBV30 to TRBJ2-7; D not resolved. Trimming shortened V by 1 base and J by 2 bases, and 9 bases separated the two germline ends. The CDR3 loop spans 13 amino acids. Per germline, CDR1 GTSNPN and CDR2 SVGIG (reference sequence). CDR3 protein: CAWSGRPPYEQYF. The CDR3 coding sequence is TGTGCCTGGAGTGGCAGGCCGCCCTACGAGCAGTACTTC.

The CDR3 DNA sequence: TGTGCCAGCAGTTACTCAGGGGGCTGGACACCCCTCCACTTT. Its protein product is CASSYSGGWTPLHF. This rearrangement joins TRBV6-5 to TRBJ1-6; TRBD1 matches 7 bases. The CDR3 totals 14 residues. Germline assignment: CDR1 MNHEY and CDR2 SVGAGI. V lost 0 bases, J lost 11 bases, and 4 bases stayed unmatched.

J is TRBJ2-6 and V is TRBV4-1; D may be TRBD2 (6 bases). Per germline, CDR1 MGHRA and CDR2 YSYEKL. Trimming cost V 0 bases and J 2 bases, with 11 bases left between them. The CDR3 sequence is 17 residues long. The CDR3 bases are TGCGCCAGCAGCCAAGATATCCTAGCGACTGGGGCCAACGTCCTGACTTTC. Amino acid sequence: CASSQDILATGANVLTF.

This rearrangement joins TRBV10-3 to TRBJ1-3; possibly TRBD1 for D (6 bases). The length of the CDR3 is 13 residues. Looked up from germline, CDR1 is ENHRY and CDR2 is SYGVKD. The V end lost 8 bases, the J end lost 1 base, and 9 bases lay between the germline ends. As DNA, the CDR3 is TGTGCCATCGGGACACCATCTGGAAACACCATATATTTT. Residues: CAIGTPSGNTIYF.

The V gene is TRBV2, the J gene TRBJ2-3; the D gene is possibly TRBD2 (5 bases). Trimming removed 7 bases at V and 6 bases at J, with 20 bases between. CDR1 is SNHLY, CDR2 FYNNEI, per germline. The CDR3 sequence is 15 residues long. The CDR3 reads CASTTSGPISDTQYF. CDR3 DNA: TGTGCCAGCACGACGAGCGGACCGATATCCGATACGCAGTATTTT.

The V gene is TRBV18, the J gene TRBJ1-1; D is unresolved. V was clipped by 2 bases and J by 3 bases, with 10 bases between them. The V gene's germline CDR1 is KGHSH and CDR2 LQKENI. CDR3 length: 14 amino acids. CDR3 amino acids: CASSPGRVDTEAFF. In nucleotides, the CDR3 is TGTGCCAGCTCACCAGGGAGGGTGGACACTGAAGCTTTCTTT.

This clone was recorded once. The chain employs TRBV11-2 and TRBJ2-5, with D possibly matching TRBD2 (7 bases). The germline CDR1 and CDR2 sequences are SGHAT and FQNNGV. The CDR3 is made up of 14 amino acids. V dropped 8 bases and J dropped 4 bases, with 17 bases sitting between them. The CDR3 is CASGGGGAGETQYF. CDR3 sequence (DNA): TGTGCCAGCGGAGGAGGGGGGGCTGGAGAGACCCAGTACTTC. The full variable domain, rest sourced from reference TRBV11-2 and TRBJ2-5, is EAGVAQSPRYKIIEKRQSVAFWCNPISGHATLYWYQQILGQGPKLLIQFQNNGVVDDSQLPKDRFSAERLKGVDSTLKIQPAKLEDSAVYLCASGGGGAGETQYFGPGTRLLVL.

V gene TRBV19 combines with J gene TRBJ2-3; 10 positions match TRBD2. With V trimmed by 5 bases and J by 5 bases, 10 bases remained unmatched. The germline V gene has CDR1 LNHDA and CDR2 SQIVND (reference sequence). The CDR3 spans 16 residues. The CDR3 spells CASSDSGGPGVDTQYF. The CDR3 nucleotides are TGTGCCAGTAGTGATAGCGGGGGGCCGGGGGTAGATACGCAGTATTTT.

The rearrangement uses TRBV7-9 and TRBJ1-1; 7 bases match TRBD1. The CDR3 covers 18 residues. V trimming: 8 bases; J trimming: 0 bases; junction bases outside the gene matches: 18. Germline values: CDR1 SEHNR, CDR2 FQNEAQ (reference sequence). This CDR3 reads CASFAPWGTVDLNTEAFF. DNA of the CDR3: TGTGCCAGCTTCGCCCCTTGGGGGACAGTCGATCTGAACACTGAAGCTTTCTTT.

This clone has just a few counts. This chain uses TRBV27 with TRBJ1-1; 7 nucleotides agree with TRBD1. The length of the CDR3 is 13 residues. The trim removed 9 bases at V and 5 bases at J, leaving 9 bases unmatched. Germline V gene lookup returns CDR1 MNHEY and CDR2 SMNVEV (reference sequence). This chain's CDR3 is CASKTSGGTEAFF. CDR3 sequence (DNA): TGTGCCAGTAAGACTTCAGGGGGGACTGAAGCTTTCTTT.

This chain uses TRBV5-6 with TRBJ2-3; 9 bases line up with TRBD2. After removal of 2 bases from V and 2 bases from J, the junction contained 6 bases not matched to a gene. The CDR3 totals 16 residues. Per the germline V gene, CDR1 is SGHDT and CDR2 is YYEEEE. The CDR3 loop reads CASSFSSGATTDTQYF. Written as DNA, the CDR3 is TGTGCCAGCAGCTTTTCTAGCGGGGCCACCACAGATACGCAGTATTTT.

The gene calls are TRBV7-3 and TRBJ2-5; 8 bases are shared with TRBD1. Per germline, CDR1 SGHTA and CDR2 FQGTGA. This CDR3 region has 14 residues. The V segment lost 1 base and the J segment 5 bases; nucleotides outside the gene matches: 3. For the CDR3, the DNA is TGTGCCAGCAGCTTAAGGGGACAGGCCGAGACCCAGTACTTC. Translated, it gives CASSLRGQAETQYF.

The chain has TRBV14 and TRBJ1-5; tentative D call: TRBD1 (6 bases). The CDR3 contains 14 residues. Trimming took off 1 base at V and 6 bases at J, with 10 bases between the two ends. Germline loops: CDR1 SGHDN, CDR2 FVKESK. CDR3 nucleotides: TGTGCCAGCAGCCAAGGGGGGGGCACTCAGCCCCAGCATTTT. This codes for CASSQGGGTQPQHF.

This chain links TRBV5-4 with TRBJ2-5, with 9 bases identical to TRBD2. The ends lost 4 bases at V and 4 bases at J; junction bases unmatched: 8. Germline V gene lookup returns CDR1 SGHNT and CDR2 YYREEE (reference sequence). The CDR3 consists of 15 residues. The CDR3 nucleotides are TGTGCCAGCAGCACTACCGGGACTAGCTCAGAGACCCAGTACTTC. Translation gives CASSTTGTSSETQYF.

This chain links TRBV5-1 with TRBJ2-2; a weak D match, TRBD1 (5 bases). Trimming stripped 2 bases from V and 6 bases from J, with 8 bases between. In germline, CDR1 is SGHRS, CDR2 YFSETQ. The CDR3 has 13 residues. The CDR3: CASSLKGPGELFF. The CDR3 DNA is TGCGCCAGCAGCTTAAAGGGGCCCGGGGAGCTGTTTTTT.

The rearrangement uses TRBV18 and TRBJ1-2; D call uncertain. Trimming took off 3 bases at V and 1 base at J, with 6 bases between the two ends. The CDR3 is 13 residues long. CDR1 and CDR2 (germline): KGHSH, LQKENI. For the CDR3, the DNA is TGTGCCAGCTCACCTGAGGTTAACTATGGCTACACCTTC. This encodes CASSPEVNYGYTF. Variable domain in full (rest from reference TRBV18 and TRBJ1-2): NAGVMQNPRHLVRRRGQEARLRCSPMKGHSHVYWYRQLPEEGLKFMVYLQKENIIDESGMPKERFSAEFPKEGPSILRIQQVVRGDSAAYFCASSPEVNYGYTFGSGTRLTVV.

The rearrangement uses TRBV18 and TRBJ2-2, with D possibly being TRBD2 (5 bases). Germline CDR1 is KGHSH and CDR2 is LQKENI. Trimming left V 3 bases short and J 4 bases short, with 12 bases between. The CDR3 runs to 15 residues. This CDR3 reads CASSPRADATGELFF. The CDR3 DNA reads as TGTGCCAGCTCACCGCGGGCAGACGCCACCGGGGAGCTGTTTTTT.